These 16 T cell receptor beta chains originate from one sample sequenced in a study of long-term antiretroviral therapy in people with HIV (dated by TCRdb to the early 2020s). The immunoSEQ hsTCRB v3.0 assay was used at survey level resolution to sequence the TRB variable region. Here the immuneACCESS table is served through TCRdb, limited to in-frame sequences with V and J called. Missing clones are a known gap in these copies; in checked studies unresolved V genes cover under half, and the rest lacks a known reason. The sample table lists about 33,000 clones, about 80% of them with a count of one. The ten top clones hold under 8.5% of the sample. The source material was unsorted PBMCs, sampled 2 years after starting antiretroviral therapy. These receptors were obtained from a woman in her fifties or sixties with HIV.

The rearrangement uses TRBV7-8 and TRBJ2-1; D tentatively fits TRBD1 or TRBD2 (5 bases each). Germline values: CDR1 SGHVS, CDR2 FQNEAQ. The CDR3 loop spans 15 amino acids. V was shortened by 4 bases and J by 0 bases, with 10 bases between the two germline ends. The CDR3 sequence is CASSSRDGSYNEQFF. The CDR3 DNA reads as TGTGCCAGCAGCTCGAGGGACGGCTCCTACAATGAGCAGTTCTTC. Full variable domain (remainder filled in from reference TRBV7-8 and TRBJ2-1): GAGVSQSPRYKVAKRGQDVALRCDPISGHVSLFWYQQALGQGPEFLTYFQNEAQLDKSGLPSDRFFAERPEGSVSTLKIQRTQQEDSAVYLCASSSRDGSYNEQFFGPGTRLTVL.

The CDR3 nucleotides read TGTGCCAGCAGCCACGACAGAACTAACTATGGCTACACCTTC. Translated, it gives CASSHDRTNYGYTF. The rearrangement uses TRBV7-9 and TRBJ1-2; D is perhaps TRBD1 (5 bases). CDR3 size: 14 residues. Germline V lookup: CDR1 SEHNR, CDR2 FQNEAQ (reference sequence). With 5 bases removed from V and 0 bases from J, the gap between germline ends came to 10 bases.

This clone appeared once. The CDR3 DNA follows: TGTGCCACCAGCAGAGATGGGGGCCATAATGAAAAACTGTTTTTT. Residues: CATSRDGGHNEKLFF. This chain links TRBV15 with TRBJ1-4, with D perhaps matching TRBD1 (6 bases). This CDR3 has 15 amino acids. Germline loops: CDR1 LNHNV, CDR2 YYDKDF (reference sequence). V lost 0 bases and J lost 4, with 9 bases in between.

This clone was detected only once. This chain joins TRBV2 and TRBJ2-5, with 9 bases fitting TRBD1. After removal of 4 bases from V and 6 bases from J, the junction contained 12 bases not matched to a gene. This CDR3 has 16 residues. Germline lookup yields CDR1 SNHLY and CDR2 FYNNEI. DNA for the CDR3: TGTGCCAGCAGTGGGTTTAGCAACAGGGGGCAACAGACCCAGTACTTC. Translation: CASSGFSNRGQQTQYF.

This chain links TRBV11-1 with TRBJ2-3; possible D gene TRBD1, 6 bases. The CDR3 covers 16 residues. The V gene lost 2 bases and the J gene lost 1 base, with 13 bases spanning the gap. CDR1 is SGHAT and CDR2 is FQDESV in the germline V gene (reference sequence). The CDR3 is CASSLFVDSRTDTQYF. CDR3 DNA: TGTGCCAGCAGCTTATTCGTGGACAGCCGCACAGATACGCAGTATTTT.

This chain connects TRBV5-1 to TRBJ1-3; D is unresolved. Germline V CDR1 and CDR2: SGHRS, YFSETQ. The V end lost 0 bases, the J end lost 4 bases, and 11 bases lay between the germline ends. The CDR3 has 15 residues. The CDR3 DNA is TGCGCCAGCAGCTTGGACCCTGGCTCCGGAAACACCATATATTTT. Protein: CASSLDPGSGNTIYF.

The V and J genes are TRBV4-1 and TRBJ1-3; D not resolved. Trimming removed 0 bases from V and 0 bases from J, with 6 bases in between. This CDR3 is built from 15 residues. From germline, CDR1 is MGHRA and CDR2 YSYEKL. Here the CDR3 reads CASSQDGDSGNTIYF. As DNA, the CDR3 is TGCGCCAGCAGCCAAGATGGGGACTCTGGAAACACCATATATTTT.

V and J are TRBV25-1 and TRBJ2-5; D tentatively fits TRBD1 or TRBD2 (5 bases each). With 8 bases removed from V and 6 bases from J, the gap between germline ends came to 16 bases. The CDR3 runs to 13 residues. CDR1 is MGHDK and CDR2 is SYGVNS in the germline V gene. The chain's CDR3 is CASGGEGPQTQYF. The CDR3 DNA is TGTGCCAGCGGGGGTGAAGGGCCCCAGACCCAGTACTTC.

This chain links TRBV5-5 with TRBJ1-6; D is uncertain. V lost 0 bases and J lost 0, with 7 bases in between. Germline-derived CDR1 and CDR2 are SGHKS and YYEKEE (reference sequence). The CDR3 is made up of 16 amino acids. In DNA, the CDR3 is TGTGCCAGCAGCTTGGCTCTGAGCTCCTATAATTCACCCCTCCACTTT. Its protein is CASSLALSSYNSPLHF.

The V and J genes are TRBV19 and TRBJ2-3, with TRBD2 matching 8 bases. V shed 3 bases and J 0 bases; nucleotides not matched to a gene: 5. The CDR3 contains 16 residues. The germline gives CDR1 LNHDA, CDR2 SQIVND (reference sequence). The CDR3, as DNA: TGTGCCAGTAGTATTGTAGCGGGGCTCAGCACAGATACGCAGTATTTT. Translation gives CASSIVAGLSTDTQYF.

This chain uses TRBV2 with TRBJ2-2, with 8 bases matching TRBD1. J gave up 7 bases and V 7 bases, and 8 bases lay outside the gene matches. The CDR3 totals 14 residues. Germline CDR1 reads SNHLY; CDR2 reads FYNNEI. The CDR3 loop is CASKGQGGIGELFF. For the CDR3, the DNA is TGTGCCAGCAAAGGACAGGGCGGAATCGGGGAGCTGTTTTTT. Full variable domain (missing parts from reference TRBV2 and TRBJ2-2): EPEVTQTPSHQVTQMGQEVILRCVPISNHLYFYWYRQILGQKVEFLVSFYNNEISEKSEIFDDQFSVERPDGSNFTLKIRSTKLEDSAMYFCASKGQGGIGELFFGEGSRLTVL.

This clone was counted once. This sequence joins TRBV18 and TRBJ1-4; D is perhaps TRBD1 (6 bases). The CDR3 has 13 residues. Trimming shortened V by 4 bases and J by 4 bases, and 7 bases separated the two germline ends. Per the germline V gene, CDR1 is KGHSH and CDR2 is LQKENI. CDR3 sequence reads: CASSLDSNEKLFF. The CDR3 DNA follows: TGTGCCAGCTCACTGGACAGTAATGAAAAACTGTTTTTT.

The chain combines TRBV27 with TRBJ2-2; D call uncertain. V lost 3 bases, J lost 2 bases, and 4 bases lay in between. The CDR3 totals 13 residues. Germline assignment: CDR1 MNHEY and CDR2 SMNVEV (reference sequence). The CDR3 reads CASSLSNTGELFF. In DNA form, the CDR3 reads TGTGCCAGCAGTTTGTCTAACACCGGGGAGCTGTTTTTT.

The table lists this clone with a count of one. The rearrangement links TRBV5-1 to TRBJ1-4, with 9 bases lining up with TRBD1. This CDR3 comprises 16 residues. J lost 2 bases, V lost 4 bases, and 6 bases had no gene match. Germline-derived CDR1 and CDR2 are SGHRS and YFSETQ. CDR3 in amino acids: CASSGGTGPTNEKLFF. DNA for the CDR3: TGCGCCAGCAGCGGTGGGACAGGGCCCACTAATGAAAAACTGTTTTTT.

V and J are TRBV9 and TRBJ2-2; maybe TRBD1 (6 bases). Germline V gene data show CDR1 as SGDLS and CDR2 as YYNGEE. V lost 1 base to trimming and J lost 4 bases, with 14 bases between them. The CDR3 is 16 residues long. The CDR3 nucleotides read TGTGCCAGCAGCGTAATGTGGGGGCCGACCACCGGGGAGCTGTTTTTT. Its translation: CASSVMWGPTTGELFF.

V usage is TRBV28 and J usage is TRBJ1-1, with D possibly TRBD1 on 6 matching bases. The CDR3 contains 15 residues. V was shortened by 7 bases and J by 1 base, with 16 bases between the two germline ends. The germline gives CDR1 MDHEN, CDR2 SYDVKM. This CDR3 is CASIHSWGANTEAFF. CDR3 DNA sequence: TGTGCCAGCATCCATTCCTGGGGGGCGAACACTGAAGCTTTCTTT.